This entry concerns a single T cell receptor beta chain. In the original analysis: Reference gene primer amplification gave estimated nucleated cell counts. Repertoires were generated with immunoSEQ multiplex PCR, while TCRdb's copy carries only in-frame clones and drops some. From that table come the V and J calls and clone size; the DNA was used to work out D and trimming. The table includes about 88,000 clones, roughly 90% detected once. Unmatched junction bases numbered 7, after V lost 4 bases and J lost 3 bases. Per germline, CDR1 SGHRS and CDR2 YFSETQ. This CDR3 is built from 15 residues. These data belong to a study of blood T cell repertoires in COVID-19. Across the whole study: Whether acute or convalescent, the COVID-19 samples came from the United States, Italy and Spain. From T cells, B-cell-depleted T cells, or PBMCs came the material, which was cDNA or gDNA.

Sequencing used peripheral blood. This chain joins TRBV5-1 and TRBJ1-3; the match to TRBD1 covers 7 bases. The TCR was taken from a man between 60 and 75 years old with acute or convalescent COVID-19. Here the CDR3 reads CASSTGQALGNTIYF. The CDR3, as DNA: TGCGCCAGCAGCACCGGACAGGCTCTTGGAAACACCATATATTTT.